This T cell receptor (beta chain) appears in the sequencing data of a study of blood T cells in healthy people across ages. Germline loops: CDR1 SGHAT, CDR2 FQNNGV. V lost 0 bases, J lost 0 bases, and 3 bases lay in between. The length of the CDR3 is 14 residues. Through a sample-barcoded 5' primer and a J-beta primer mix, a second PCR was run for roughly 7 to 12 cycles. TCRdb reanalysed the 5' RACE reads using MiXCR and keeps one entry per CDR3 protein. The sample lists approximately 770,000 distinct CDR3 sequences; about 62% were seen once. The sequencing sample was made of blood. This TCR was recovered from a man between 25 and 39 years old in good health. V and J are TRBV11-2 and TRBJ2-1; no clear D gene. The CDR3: CASSLEYSYNEQFF. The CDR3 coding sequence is TGTGCCAGCAGCTTAGAATACTCCTACAATGAGCAGTTCTTC.